The TCR beta chain described here comes from a study of monozygotic twins with inflammatory bowel disease. Study-level points and caveats: Individual T cell subtypes were not distinguishable. Limited statistical power may explain no repertoire similarity difference between concordant and discordant twins.

Germline V gene lookup returns CDR1 SGHTA and CDR2 FQGNSA. The CDR3 is 13 amino acids. Per-sample cDNA came from eight separate reactions. Template switching added UMIs carrying a 6-nucleotide sample barcode. After re-calling the 5' RACE reads, TCRdb lists one entry per CDR3 protein, DNA absent. The sample table sets out 420,000 or so distinct CDR3 sequences. Concerning this clonotype: The antigen is not known.

This receptor was obtained from a human donor with ulcerative colitis or Crohn's disease, or a healthy co-twin of an affected twin (not recorded which). Sequenced sample: blood. The chain employs TRBV7-2 and TRBJ1-2; TCRdb designates TRBD1, a call that cannot be tested without DNA. The CDR3 loop is CASSGGEGYGYTF.